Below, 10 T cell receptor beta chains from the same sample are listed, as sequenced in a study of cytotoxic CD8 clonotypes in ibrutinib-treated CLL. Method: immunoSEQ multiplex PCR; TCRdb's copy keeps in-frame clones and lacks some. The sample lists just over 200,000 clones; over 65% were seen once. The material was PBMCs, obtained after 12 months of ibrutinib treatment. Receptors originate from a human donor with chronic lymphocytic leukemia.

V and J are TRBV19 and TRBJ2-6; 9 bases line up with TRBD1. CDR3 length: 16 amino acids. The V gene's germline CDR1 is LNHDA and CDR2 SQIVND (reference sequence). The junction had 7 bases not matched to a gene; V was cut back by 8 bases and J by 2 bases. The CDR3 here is CASHSGQGAGANVLTF. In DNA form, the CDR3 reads TGTGCCAGTCACTCGGGACAGGGAGCTGGGGCCAACGTCCTGACTTTC.

Here the CDR3 reads CASSFPPSGGGRMGTQYF. The CDR3 DNA reads TGTGCCAGCAGCTTCCCGCCCTCTGGCGGGGGGAGGATGGGGACCCAGTACTTC. V usage is TRBV7-2 and J usage is TRBJ2-5; 8 bases are a match to TRBD2. This CDR3 spans 18 amino acids. CDR1 and CDR2 (germline): SGHTA, FQGNSA. Unmatched junction bases numbered 19, after V lost 3 bases and J lost 7 bases.

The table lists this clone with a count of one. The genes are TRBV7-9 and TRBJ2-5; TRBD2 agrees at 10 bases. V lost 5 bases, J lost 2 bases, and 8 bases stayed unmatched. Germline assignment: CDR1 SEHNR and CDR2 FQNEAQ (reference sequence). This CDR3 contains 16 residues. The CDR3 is CASSPASGGGQETQYF. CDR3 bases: TGTGCCAGCAGCCCCGCGAGCGGGGGGGGACAAGAGACCCAGTACTTC.

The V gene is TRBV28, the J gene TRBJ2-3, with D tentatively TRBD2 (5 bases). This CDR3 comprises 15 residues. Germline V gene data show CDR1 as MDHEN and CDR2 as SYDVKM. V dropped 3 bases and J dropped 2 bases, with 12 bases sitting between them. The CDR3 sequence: CASSLGGSYTDTQYF. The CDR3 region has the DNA TGTGCCAGCAGTTTGGGCGGGTCGTACACAGATACGCAGTATTTT.

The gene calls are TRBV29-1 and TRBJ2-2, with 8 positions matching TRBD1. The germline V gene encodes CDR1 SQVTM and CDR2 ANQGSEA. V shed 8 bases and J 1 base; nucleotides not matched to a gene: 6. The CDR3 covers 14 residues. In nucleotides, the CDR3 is TGCAGCATCCGGACAGGGTGGAACACCGGGGAGCTGTTTTTT. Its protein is CSIRTGWNTGELFF.

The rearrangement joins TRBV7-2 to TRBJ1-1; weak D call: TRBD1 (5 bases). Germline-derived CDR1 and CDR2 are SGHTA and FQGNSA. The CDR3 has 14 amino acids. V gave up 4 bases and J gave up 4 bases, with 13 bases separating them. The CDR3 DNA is TGTGCCAGCAGCTGGGATCCCGGGACCACTGAAGCTTTCTTT. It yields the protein CASSWDPGTTEAFF.

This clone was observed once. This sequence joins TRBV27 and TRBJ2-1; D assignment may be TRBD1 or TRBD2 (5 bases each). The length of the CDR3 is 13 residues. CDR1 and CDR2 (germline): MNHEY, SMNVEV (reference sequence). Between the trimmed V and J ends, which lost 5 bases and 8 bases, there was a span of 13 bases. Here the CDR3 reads CASSTRGVHEQFF. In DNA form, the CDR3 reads TGTGCCAGCAGTACTCGAGGGGTCCATGAGCAGTTCTTC.

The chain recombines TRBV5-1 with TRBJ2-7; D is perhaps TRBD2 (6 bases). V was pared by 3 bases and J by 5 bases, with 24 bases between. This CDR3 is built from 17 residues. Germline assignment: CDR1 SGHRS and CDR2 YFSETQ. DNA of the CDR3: TGCGCCAGCAGCTCCTCAGCCGACTACCCCGGGAGCCACGAGCAGTACTTC. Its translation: CASSSSADYPGSHEQYF.

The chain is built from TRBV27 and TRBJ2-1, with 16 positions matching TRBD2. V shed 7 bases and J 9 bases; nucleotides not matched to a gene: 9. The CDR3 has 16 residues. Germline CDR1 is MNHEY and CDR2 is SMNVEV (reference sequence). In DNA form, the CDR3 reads TGTGCCAGCACCGGGACTAGCGGGGGGGCCGTTCGTGAGCAGTTCTTC. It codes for CASTGTSGGAVREQFF.

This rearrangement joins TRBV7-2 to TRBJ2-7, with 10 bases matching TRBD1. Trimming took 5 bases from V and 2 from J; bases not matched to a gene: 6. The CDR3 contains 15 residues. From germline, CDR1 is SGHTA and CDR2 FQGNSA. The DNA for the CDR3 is TGTGCCAGCAGCACCCAGACAGGGGGCGCCTACGAGCAGTACTTC. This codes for CASSTQTGGAYEQYF.